This record looks at one T cell receptor beta chain sequence and its context. The sample belongs to a study of blood T cell repertoires in COVID-19. Whole-study context: Acute-phase and convalescent COVID-19 samples originated in the United States, Italy and Spain.

Original handling: Reference gene primer amplification gave estimated nucleated cell counts. Sequenced by immunoSEQ multiplex PCR; TCRdb stores in-frame clones only, minus some. V and J calls and clone size are those listed in that table; D and trimming were worked out from the DNA. The repertoire holds about 54,000 clones, with 80% to 85% as singletons. This CDR3 spans 15 amino acids. The germline V gene has CDR1 MNHEY and CDR2 SVGAGI. V gave up 6 bases and J gave up 0 bases, with 12 bases separating them. This chain joins TRBV6-5 and TRBJ1-5; D gene ambiguous. Specimen: peripheral blood. The receptor was isolated from a man aged 45 to 65 with acute or convalescent COVID-19. The CDR3 nucleotides are TGTGCCAGCAGCCTCACTCCCACTAGCAATCAGCCCCAGCATTTT. It encodes CASSLTPTSNQPQHF.